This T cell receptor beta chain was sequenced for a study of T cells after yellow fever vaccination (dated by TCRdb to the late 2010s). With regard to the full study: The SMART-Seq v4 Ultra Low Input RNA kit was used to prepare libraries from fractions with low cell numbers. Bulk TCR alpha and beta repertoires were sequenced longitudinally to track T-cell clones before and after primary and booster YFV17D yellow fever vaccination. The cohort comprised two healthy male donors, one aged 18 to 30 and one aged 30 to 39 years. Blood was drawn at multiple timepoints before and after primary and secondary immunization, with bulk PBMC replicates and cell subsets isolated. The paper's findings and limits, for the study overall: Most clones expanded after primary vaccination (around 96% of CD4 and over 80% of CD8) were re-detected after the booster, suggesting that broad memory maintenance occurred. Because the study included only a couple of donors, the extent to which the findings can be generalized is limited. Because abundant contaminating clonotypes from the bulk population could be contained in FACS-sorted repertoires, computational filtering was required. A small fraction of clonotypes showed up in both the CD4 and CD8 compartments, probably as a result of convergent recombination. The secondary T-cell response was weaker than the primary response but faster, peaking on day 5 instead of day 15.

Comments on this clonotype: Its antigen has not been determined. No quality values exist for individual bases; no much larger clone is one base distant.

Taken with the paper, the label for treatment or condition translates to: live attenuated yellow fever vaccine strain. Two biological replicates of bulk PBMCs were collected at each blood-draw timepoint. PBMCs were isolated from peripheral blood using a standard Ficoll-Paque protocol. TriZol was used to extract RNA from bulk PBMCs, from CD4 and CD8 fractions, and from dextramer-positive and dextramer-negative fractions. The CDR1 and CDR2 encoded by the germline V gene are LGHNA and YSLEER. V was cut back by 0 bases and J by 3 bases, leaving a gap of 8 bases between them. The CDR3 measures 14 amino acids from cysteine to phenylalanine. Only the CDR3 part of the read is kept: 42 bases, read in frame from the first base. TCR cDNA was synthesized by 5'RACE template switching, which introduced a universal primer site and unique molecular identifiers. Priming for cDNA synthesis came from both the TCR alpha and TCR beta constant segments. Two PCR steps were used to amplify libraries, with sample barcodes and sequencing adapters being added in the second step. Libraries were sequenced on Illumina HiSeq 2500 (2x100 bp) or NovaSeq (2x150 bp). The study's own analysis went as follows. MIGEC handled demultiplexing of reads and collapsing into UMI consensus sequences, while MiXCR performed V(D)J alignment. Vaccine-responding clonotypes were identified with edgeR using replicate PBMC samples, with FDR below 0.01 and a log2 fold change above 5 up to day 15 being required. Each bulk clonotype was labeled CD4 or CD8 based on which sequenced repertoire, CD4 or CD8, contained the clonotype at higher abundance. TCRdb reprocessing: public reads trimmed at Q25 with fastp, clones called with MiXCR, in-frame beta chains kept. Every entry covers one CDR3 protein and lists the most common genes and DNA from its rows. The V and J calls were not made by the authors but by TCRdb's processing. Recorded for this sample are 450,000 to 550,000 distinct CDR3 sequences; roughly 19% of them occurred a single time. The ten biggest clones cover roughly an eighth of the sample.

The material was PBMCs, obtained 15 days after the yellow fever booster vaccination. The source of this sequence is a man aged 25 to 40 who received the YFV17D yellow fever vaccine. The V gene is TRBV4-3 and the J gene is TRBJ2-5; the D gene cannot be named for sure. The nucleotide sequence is TGCGCCAGCAGCCAAGATTACGGAGAAGAGACCCAGTACTTC. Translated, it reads CASSQDYGEETQYF.